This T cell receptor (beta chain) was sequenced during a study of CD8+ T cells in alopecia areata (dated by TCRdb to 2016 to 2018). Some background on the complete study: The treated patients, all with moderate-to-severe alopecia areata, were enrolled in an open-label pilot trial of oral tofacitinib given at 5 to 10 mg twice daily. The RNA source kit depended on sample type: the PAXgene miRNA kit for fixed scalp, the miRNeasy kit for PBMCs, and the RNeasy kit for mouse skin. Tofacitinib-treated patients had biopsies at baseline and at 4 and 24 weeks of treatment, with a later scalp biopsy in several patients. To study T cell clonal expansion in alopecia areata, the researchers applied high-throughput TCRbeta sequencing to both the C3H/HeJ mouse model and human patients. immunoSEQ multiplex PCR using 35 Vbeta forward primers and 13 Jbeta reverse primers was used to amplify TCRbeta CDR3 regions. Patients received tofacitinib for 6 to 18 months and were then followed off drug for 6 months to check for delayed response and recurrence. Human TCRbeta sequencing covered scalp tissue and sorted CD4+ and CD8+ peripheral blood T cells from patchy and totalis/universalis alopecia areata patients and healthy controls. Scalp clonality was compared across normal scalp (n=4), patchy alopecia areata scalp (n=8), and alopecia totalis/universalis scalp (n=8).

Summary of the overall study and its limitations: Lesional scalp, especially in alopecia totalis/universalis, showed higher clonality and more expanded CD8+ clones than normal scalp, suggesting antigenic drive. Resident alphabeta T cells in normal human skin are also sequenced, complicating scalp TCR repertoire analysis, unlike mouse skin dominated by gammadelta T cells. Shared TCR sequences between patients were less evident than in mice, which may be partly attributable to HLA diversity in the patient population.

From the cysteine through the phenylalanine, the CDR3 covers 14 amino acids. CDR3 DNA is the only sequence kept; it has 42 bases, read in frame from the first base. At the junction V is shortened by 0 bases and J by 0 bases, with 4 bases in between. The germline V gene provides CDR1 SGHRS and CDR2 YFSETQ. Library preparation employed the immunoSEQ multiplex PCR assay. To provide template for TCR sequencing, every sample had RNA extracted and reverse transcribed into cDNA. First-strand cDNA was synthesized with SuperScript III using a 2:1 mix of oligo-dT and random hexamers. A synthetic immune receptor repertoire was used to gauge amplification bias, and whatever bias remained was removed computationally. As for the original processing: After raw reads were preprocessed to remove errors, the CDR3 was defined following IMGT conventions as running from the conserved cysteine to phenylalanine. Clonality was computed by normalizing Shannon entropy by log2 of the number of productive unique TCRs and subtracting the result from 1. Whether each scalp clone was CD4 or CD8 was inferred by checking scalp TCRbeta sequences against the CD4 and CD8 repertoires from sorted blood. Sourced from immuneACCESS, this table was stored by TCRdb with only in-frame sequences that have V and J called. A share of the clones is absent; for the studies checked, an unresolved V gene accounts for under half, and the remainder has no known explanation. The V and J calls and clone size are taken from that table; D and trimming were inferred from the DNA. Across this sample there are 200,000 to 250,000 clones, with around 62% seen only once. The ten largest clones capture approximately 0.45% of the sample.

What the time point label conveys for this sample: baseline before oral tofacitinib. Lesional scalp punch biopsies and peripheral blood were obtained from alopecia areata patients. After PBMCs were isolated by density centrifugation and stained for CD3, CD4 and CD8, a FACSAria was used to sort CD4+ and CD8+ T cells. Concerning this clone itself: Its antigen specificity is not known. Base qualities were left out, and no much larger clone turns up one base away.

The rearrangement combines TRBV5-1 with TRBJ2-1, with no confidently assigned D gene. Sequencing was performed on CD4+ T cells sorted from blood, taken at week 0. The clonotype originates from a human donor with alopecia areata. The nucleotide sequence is TGCGCCAGCAGCTTGGGCAACTCCTACAATGAGCAGTTCTTC. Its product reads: CASSLGNSYNEQFF.